A single sample gave rise to the 18 T cell receptor beta chains below, sequenced in a study of blood T cell repertoires in COVID-19. Only in-frame clones appear in the TCRdb table, and some are missing; sequencing was by immunoSEQ multiplex PCR. The data show approximately 100,000 clones, 80% to 90% seen once. Sequenced: peripheral blood. All receptors derive from a human donor with COVID-19, enrolled during active disease. The donor label of this sample is uncertain.

This CDR3 is CASSLDYRLAGGITDTQYF. The CDR3 nucleotides are TGTGCCAGCAGCTTAGATTACCGACTAGCGGGGGGGATTACAGATACGCAGTATTTT. The gene calls are TRBV11-3 and TRBJ2-3; 14 nucleotides align to TRBD2. This CDR3 region has 19 residues. Germline lookup yields CDR1 SGHNT and CDR2 YENEEA. V shed 0 bases, J shed 3 bases, and the junction held 8 bases outside the gene matches.

This clone occurred once. The J gene is TRBJ1-1, the V gene TRBV4-2; 8 positions agree with TRBD1. Germline V lookup: CDR1 LGHNA, CDR2 YNFKEQ. V shed 7 bases and J 2 bases; nucleotides not matched to a gene: 6. The CDR3 is 14 residues long. DNA of the CDR3: TGTGCCAGCATCCGGGCAGGGGGCAACACTGAAGCTTTCTTT. It is translated as CASIRAGGNTEAFF.

The chain combines TRBV5-6 with TRBJ2-3; 9 bases match TRBD2. Germline trimming cut 4 bases from V and 1 base from J; bases unmatched to any gene: 7. The length of the CDR3 is 16 residues. CDR1 and CDR2 (germline): SGHDT, YYEEEE. CDR3 DNA sequence: TGTGCCAGCAGCAGATTAGCGGGGGCGGGCACAGATACGCAGTATTTT. Protein: CASSRLAGAGTDTQYF. Drawing the rest from reference TRBV5-6 and TRBJ2-3, the complete variable domain is DAGVTQSPTHLIKTRGQQVTLRCSPKSGHDTVSWYQQALGQGPQFIFQYYEEEERQRGNFPDRFSGHQFPNYSSELNVNALLLGDSALYLCASSRLAGAGTDTQYFGPGTRLTVL.

The chain joins TRBV30 to TRBJ2-5; D not certain. Germline assignment: CDR1 GTSNPN and CDR2 SVGIG (reference sequence). The V end lost 1 base, the J end lost 9 bases, and 12 bases lay between the germline ends. The CDR3 has 12 residues. CDR3 protein: CAWSASSGAQYF. DNA of the CDR3: TGTGCCTGGAGTGCATCCTCTGGAGCCCAGTACTTC.

V usage is TRBV4-2 and J usage is TRBJ2-1; the match to TRBD2 covers 11 bases. The ends lost 3 bases at V and 3 bases at J; junction bases unmatched: 7. The CDR3 runs 17 residues. Looked up from germline, CDR1 is LGHNA and CDR2 is YNFKEQ. The CDR3 spells CASSHTGLAGGYNEQFF. As DNA, the CDR3 is TGTGCCAGCAGCCATACGGGGCTAGCGGGGGGCTACAATGAGCAGTTCTTC.

This clone has just one count. The chain joins TRBV21-1 to TRBJ1-1; TRBD1 is the table's D call, not checked against the DNA. TRBV21-1 is a recognized pseudogene. This CDR3 region has 18 residues. The CDR3 nucleotides are TGTGCCAGCAGCAAAGACGACAGGGGAGACTCAATGAACACTGAAGCTTTCTTT. This translates into CASSKDDRGDSMNTEAFF.

This rearrangement joins TRBV5-1 to TRBJ1-5; D is unclear. The CDR3 sequence is 15 residues long. Between the trimmed V and J ends, which lost 0 bases and 0 bases, there was a span of 7 bases. Germline CDR1 and CDR2: SGHRS and YFSETQ. The CDR3 spells CASSLDGVSNQPQHF. The CDR3 region has the DNA TGCGCCAGCAGCTTGGACGGGGTTAGCAATCAGCCCCAGCATTTT.

The sample holds one count of this clone. The rearrangement uses TRBV5-4 and TRBJ2-7; TRBD1 matches at 8 bases. V was pared by 0 bases and J by 5 bases, with 13 bases of the junction left unmatched. Germline V CDR1 and CDR2: SGHNT, YYREEE (reference sequence). The CDR3 loop spans 17 amino acids. CDR3 region: CASSLGFRTGSSNEQYF. As DNA, the CDR3 is TGTGCCAGCAGCTTGGGCTTCAGGACAGGGAGTTCAAACGAGCAGTACTTC. The full variable domain, completed using reference TRBV5-4 and TRBJ2-7, is ETGVTQSPTHLIKTRGQQVTLRCSSQSGHNTVSWYQQALGQGPQFIFQYYREEENGRGNFPPRFSGLQFPNYSSELNVNALELDDSALYLCASSLGFRTGSSNEQYFGPGTRLTVT.

The chain employs TRBV7-8 and TRBJ2-1; 8 nucleotides line up with TRBD1. Germline-derived CDR1 and CDR2 are SGHVS and FQNEAQ. V lost 5 bases and J lost 7; bases outside the gene matches: 1. The CDR3 is 12 amino acids. CDR3 amino acids: CASSRTGNEQFF. CDR3 DNA: TGTGCCAGCAGCCGGACAGGGAATGAGCAGTTCTTC.

The J gene is TRBJ2-5, the V gene TRBV19, with D maybe TRBD1 (6 bases). The V end was cut by 5 bases, the J end by 0 bases, with 13 bases between. This CDR3 spans 15 amino acids. Per the germline V gene, CDR1 is LNHDA and CDR2 is SQIVND (reference sequence). The CDR3 region has the DNA TGTGCCAGTAGTCCTCCCAGGGGTCACCAAGAGACCCAGTACTTC. It specifies CASSPPRGHQETQYF. The variable domain in full, completed from reference TRBV19 and TRBJ2-5, reads DGGITQSPKYLFRKEGQNVTLSCEQNLNHDAMYWYRQDPGQGLRLIYYSQIVNDFQKGDIAEGYSVSREKKESFPLTVTSAQKNPTAFYLCASSPPRGHQETQYFGPGTRLLVL.

CDR3 DNA: TGTGCCAGTACCGGGGACAGGACCACAGATACGCAGTATTTT. Translated, it gives CASTGDRTTDTQYF. The chain employs TRBV19 and TRBJ2-3, with 8 bases that match TRBD1. The germline gives CDR1 LNHDA, CDR2 SQIVND (reference sequence). There are 14 residues in the CDR3. The ends lost 7 bases at V and 2 bases at J; junction bases unmatched: 5.

The chain combines TRBV5-4 with TRBJ1-6, with D possibly being TRBD1 (6 bases). Germline V lookup: CDR1 SGHNT, CDR2 YYREEE (reference sequence). With 0 bases removed from V and 5 bases from J, the gap between germline ends came to 9 bases. The CDR3 loop spans 15 amino acids. CDR3 DNA: TGTGCCAGCAGCTTGGGGACAGCTCATAATTCACCCCTCCACTTT. Its translation: CASSLGTAHNSPLHF.

The V gene is TRBV3-1 (or the pseudogene TRBV3-2), the J gene TRBJ1-2, with 9 bases lining up with TRBD1. CDR3 length: 16 amino acids. V lost 3 bases, J lost 3 bases, and 8 bases stayed unmatched. Germline-derived CDR1 and CDR2 are LGHDT and YNNKEL (reference sequence). The CDR3 DNA follows: TGTGCCAGCAGCCATCGGGCGACAGGGGGGGACTATGGCTACACCTTC. Translating it yields CASSHRATGGDYGYTF.

The chain links TRBV12-3 or TRBV12-4 to TRBJ2-5; 7 bases match TRBD2. The trim removed 3 bases at V and 5 bases at J, leaving 3 bases unmatched. The CDR3 has 13 residues. The CDR3 DNA follows: TGTGCCAGCAGTTTCGGGGGGTCGGAGACCCAGTACTTC. Protein: CASSFGGSETQYF.

The chain carries TRBV6-1 and TRBJ2-4; a weak D match, TRBD2 (6 bases). CDR1 is MNHNS, CDR2 SASEGT, per germline. The CDR3 runs 14 residues. V was trimmed by 6 bases and J by 10 bases, leaving 19 bases between them. Written as DNA, the CDR3 is TGTGCCAGCAGCCTCGCGGGGCAAGCCGAGATTCAGTACTTC. Translating gives CASSLAGQAEIQYF.

V usage is TRBV4-1 and J usage is TRBJ1-1; D unresolved. Germline CDR1 MGHRA, CDR2 YSYEKL. This CDR3 is 15 amino acids long. The V and J ends lost 9 bases and 1 base respectively, with 18 bases between them. This CDR3 reads CASQLRPGSNTEAFF. The DNA of the CDR3 is TGCGCCAGTCAACTCAGGCCGGGATCGAACACTGAAGCTTTCTTT.

V is TRBV30 and J is TRBJ2-5; TRBD1 matches at 8 bases. This CDR3 is built from 13 residues. CDR1 is GTSNPN and CDR2 is SVGIG in the germline V gene (reference sequence). V gave up 1 base and J gave up 4 bases; unmatched junction bases: 2. Here the CDR3 reads CAWSGTGRETQYF. The CDR3 DNA follows: TGTGCCTGGAGTGGGACAGGGAGAGAGACCCAGTACTTC.

V is TRBV4-1 and J is TRBJ2-2; weak D call: TRBD2 (5 bases). From germline, CDR1 is MGHRA and CDR2 YSYEKL. The ends were cut back, 0 bases at V and 0 bases at J, with 14 bases in the middle. CDR3 length equals 18 residues. As DNA, the CDR3 is TGCGCCAGCAGCCAAGATCTAGAGGGTACTTCGAACACCGGGGAGCTGTTTTTT. Translated: CASSQDLEGTSNTGELFF.